Sequencing of this TCR beta chain was carried out in a study of blood T cells in healthy people across ages. Study-wide background: Template switching retrieved approximately one barcoded beta molecule for each two T cells.

The CDR3 loop spans 13 amino acids. Germline V gene lookup returns CDR1 SGHTA and CDR2 FQGTGA. Trimming left V 0 bases short and J 6 bases short, with 6 bases between. On this clonotype itself: The antigen is undetermined.

Study outcomes and limitations: CMV infection status of these donors was not known. A conclusive naive versus antigen-experienced comparison was prevented by the unsorted PBMCs.

Together with a sample-barcoded 5' primer, a J-beta primer mix was included in a second PCR lasting about 6 to 11 cycles. Sequencing yielded, for each sample, at least 3 million paired-end reads carrying CDR3. Via MiXCR, TCRdb re-called the 5' RACE reads, giving one row per CDR3 protein. The data show hundreds of thousands of distinct CDR3 sequences, with about 49% seen just once and approximately 51% held by the top ten. The receptor's source is a man aged 55-75 years in good health. Sequenced: blood. The J gene is TRBJ2-1, the V gene TRBV7-3; tentative D call: TRBD2 (5 bases). CDR3 bases: TGTGCCAGCAGCTTAACGGAGGCCAATGAGCAGTTCTTC. Translated, it gives CASSLTEANEQFF.